This TCR beta chain is from a study of patients and donors after allogeneic stem cell transplantation (dated by TCRdb to the early 2020s). The method behind the library was RT-PCR. Instrument on record: NextSeq 550. The public reads were quality trimmed at Q25 with fastp and then assembled into clones with MiXCR by TCRdb, keeping productive beta chains. Entries that share a CDR3 protein sequence are merged under the most common genes and DNA. Across this sample there are about a million distinct CDR3 sequences, with approximately 19% seen only once. The biggest ten clones account for roughly 6% of the sample. CDR1 LGHNA and CDR2 YSLEER are derived from the germline V gene. From its cysteine to its phenylalanine, the CDR3 spans 15 amino acids. Kept here is only the CDR3 DNA, which spans 45 bases and is read in frame from base 1. The junction shows trimming of 0 bases on V and 4 bases on J, plus 12 bases between the germline ends.

This clonotype was counted a few times. This receptor's antigen is unknown. It has no much larger one-base neighbor in the sample; base qualities were not kept. The receptor was derived from a human donor who was either an allogeneic HSCT recipient or a stem cell or donor lymphocyte infusion donor (not recorded which). It is not recorded whose cells these are; they may come from a transplant donor. The chain uses TRBV4-3 and TRBJ1-1; perhaps TRBD1 is the D gene, with 6 bases matching. Sequencing was carried out using blood, either unsorted or a sorted T cell fraction (not recorded which). CDR3 region: CASSQDHGGGTEAFF. The nucleotides read TGCGCCAGCAGCCAAGATCACGGGGGCGGCACTGAAGCTTTCTTT.